These T cell receptor beta chains were read from a single sample in a study of blood T cell repertoires in COVID-19. The repertoire was sequenced with immunoSEQ multiplex PCR; TCRdb's copy has only in-frame clones and lacks some. The data show around 700,000 clones, about 90% seen once. Source material: peripheral blood. These receptors all stem from a woman between 18 and 29 years old with acute or convalescent COVID-19. The CDR3 runs from the conserved cysteine through the conserved F or W. The D gene is left open where the match is weak. A row's size may be missing; if present it is once, few, many or a size class.

J gene | V gene | clone size | D gene | CDR3 length | CDR3 protein | CDR3 DNA
TRBJ2-7 | TRBV6-5 | once | TRBD1 | 13 | CASTRDRGYEQYF | TGTGCCAGCACCCGGGACAGGGGTTACGAGCAGTACTTC
TRBJ2-1 | TRBV11-2 | NA | TRBD2 | 15 | CASSTRGTSVNEQFF | TGTGCCAGCAGCACACGAGGCACTAGCGTGAATGAGCAGTTCTTC
TRBJ1-1 | TRBV29-1 | NA | NA | 15 | CSVEPPGIVNTEAFF | TGCAGCGTTGAGCCCCCCGGGATAGTGAACACTGAAGCTTTCTTT
TRBJ1-1 | TRBV15 | NA | TRBD1 | 15 | CATSATSTGTTEAFF | TGTGCCACCAGCGCCACCTCGACAGGGACCACTGAAGCTTTCTTT
TRBJ2-7 | TRBV18 | NA | TRBD1 | 14 | CASSPPGTGYEQYF | TGTGCCAGCTCACCTCCCGGGACAGGGTACGAGCAGTACTTC
TRBJ2-7 | TRBV6-5 | NA | TRBD2 | 16 | CASSWTLAGGPVEQYF | TGTGCCAGCAGTTGGACGCTAGCGGGGGGGCCGGTTGAGCAGTACTTC
TRBJ1-1 | TRBV30 | NA | NA | 13 | CAWNPSAFTEAFF | TGTGCCTGGAACCCCAGTGCCTTCACTGAAGCTTTCTTT
TRBJ2-3 | TRBV2 | NA | TRBD2 | 15 | CASRTSGVFTDTQYF | TGTGCCAGCAGAACTAGCGGGGTTTTTACAGATACGCAGTATTTT
TRBJ2-7 | TRBV5-5 | NA | NA | 16 | CASSLDISRGEYEQYF | TGTGCCAGCAGCTTGGATATTAGCAGGGGAGAATACGAGCAGTACTTC
TRBJ2-7 | TRBV29-1 | NA | TRBD2 | 15 | CSASGLAGAFGEQYF | TGCAGCGCCTCTGGCCTAGCGGGGGCCTTCGGCGAGCAGTACTTC
TRBJ1-6 | TRBV5-4 | NA | TRBD1 | 17 | CASSFRWMTGDNSPLHF | TGTGCCAGCAGCTTTCGGTGGATGACAGGGGATAATTCACCCCTCCACTTT
TRBJ2-3 | TRBV6-2/TRBV6-3 | NA | NA | 16 | CASSHPNLLGSDTQYF | TGTGCCAGCAGTCATCCAAACCTACTAGGGTCAGATACGCAGTATTTT
TRBJ2-7 | TRBV5-1 | NA | TRBD1 | 17 | CASSSQPLGQGPYEQYF | TGCGCCAGCAGCTCCCAACCGCTTGGACAGGGTCCCTACGAGCAGTACTTC
TRBJ1-5 | TRBV19 | few | TRBD1 | 16 | CASSIRRQGLGQPQHF | TGTGCCAGTAGTATCCGGAGACAGGGGTTGGGTCAGCCCCAGCATTTT
TRBJ1-2 | TRBV6-4 | NA | NA | 13 | CASSDSPTGGLTF | TGTGCCAGCAGTGACTCCCCCACAGGTGGGCTGACCTTC
TRBJ1-3 | TRBV9 | NA | NA | 17 | CASSASGTFRSGNTIYF | TGTGCCAGCAGCGCCTCCGGGACTTTCCGCTCTGGAAACACCATATATTTT
TRBJ1-1 | TRBV5-6 | NA | TRBD1 | 15 | CASSLGGTMNTEAFF | TGTGCCAGCAGCTTAGGGGGCACCATGAACACTGAAGCTTTCTTT
TRBJ2-5 | TRBV5-4 | few | TRBD2 | 16 | CASSQGLAGNQETQYF | TGTGCCAGCAGCCAAGGACTAGCGGGGAACCAAGAGACCCAGTACTTC
TRBJ2-2 | TRBV4-3 | NA | NA | 17 | CASSPSMGRLITGELFF | TGCGCCAGCAGCCCGTCGATGGGCAGGCTGATCACCGGGGAGCTGTTTTTT
TRBJ1-5 | TRBV5-1 | NA | TRBD1 | 16 | CASSPTGLVSGEPQHF | TGCGCCAGCAGCCCGACAGGGTTAGTCTCTGGGGAGCCCCAGCATTTT
TRBJ1-1 | TRBV13 | once | NA | 15 | CASSLEGGVNTEAFF | TGTGCCAGCAGCTTAGAAGGAGGGGTGAACACTGAAGCTTTCTTT
TRBJ1-1 | TRBV29-1 | NA | NA | 14 | CSVVEGGTNTEAFF | TGCAGCGTTGTTGAGGGCGGAACGAACACTGAAGCTTTCTTT
TRBJ2-2 | TRBV27 | once | TRBD2 | 14 | CATQRGGRTGELFF | TGTGCCACGCAGCGGGGGGGCAGGACCGGGGAGCTGTTTTTT
TRBJ1-2 | TRBV28 | NA | NA | 13 | CASSLSVNYGYTF | TGTGCCAGCAGTTTATCCGTTAACTATGGCTACACCTTC
TRBJ2-7 | TRBV5-4 | once | NA | 14 | CASSIGGSSYEQYF | TGTGCCAGTTCCATCGGAGGCTCCTCATACGAGCAGTACTTC
TRBJ1-2 | TRBV30 | NA | NA | 14 | CAWTGVRSHTGYTF | TGTGCCTGGACAGGGGTCCGCAGCCATACAGGCTACACCTTC
TRBJ1-2 | TRBV27 | NA | TRBD1 | 18 | CASSSLPQQGNRLYGYTF | TGTGCCAGCAGTTCGCTCCCTCAACAGGGGAATCGGCTCTATGGCTACACCTTC
TRBJ2-5 | TRBV7-9 | NA | TRBD1 | 15 | CASSFGQGAAETQYF | TGTGCCAGCAGCTTTGGACAGGGTGCTGCAGAGACCCAGTACTTC
TRBJ2-1 | TRBV5-1 | NA | NA | 15 | CASSLEAKGYNEQFF | TGCGCCAGCAGCTTGGAAGCGAAGGGGTACAATGAGCAGTTCTTC
TRBJ2-3 | TRBV5-5 | NA | TRBD1 | 13 | CASSPVGQDTQYF | TGTGCCAGCAGCCCGGTGGGACAGGATACGCAGTATTTT
TRBJ2-1 | TRBV4-3 | NA | NA | 15 | CASSQAGGDYNEQFF | TGCGCCAGCAGCCAAGCGGGCGGGGACTACAATGAGCAGTTCTTC
TRBJ1-6 | TRBV7-2 | NA | NA | 16 | CASSSRQSSYNSPLHF | TGTGCCAGCAGCTCGCGACAGAGCTCCTATAATTCACCCCTCCACTTT
TRBJ2-1 | TRBV4-3 | NA | NA | 16 | CASSQIRAGGLWEQFF | TGCGCCAGCAGCCAAATTAGAGCAGGGGGGCTATGGGAGCAGTTCTTC
TRBJ1-1 | TRBV6-6 | NA | TRBD1 | 15 | CASSYSLQGGTEAFF | TGTGCCAGCAGTTACTCTTTACAGGGGGGCACTGAAGCTTTCTTT
TRBJ1-5 | TRBV21-1 | NA | NA | 17 | CASSKAGTAYSNQPQHF | TGTGCCAGCAGCAAAGCTGGGACAGCCTATAGCAATCAGCCCCAGCATTTT
TRBJ2-3 | TRBV24-1 | NA | TRBD1 | 16 | CATSDLGDRLTDTQYF | TGTGCCACCAGTGATTTAGGGGACAGGCTCACAGATACGCAGTATTTT
TRBJ1-1 | TRBV19 | NA | NA | 16 | CASTDTGIMRNTEAFF | TGTGCCAGTACCGATACAGGGATTATGAGAAACACTGAAGCTTTCTTT
TRBJ1-2 | TRBV3-1/TRBV3-2 | NA | NA | 14 | CASLETGKGYGYTF | TGTGCCAGCTTAGAGACAGGCAAAGGGTATGGCTACACCTTC
TRBJ2-3 | TRBV5-1 | once | TRBD2 | 15 | CASGLAGGRTDTQYF | TGCGCCAGCGGACTAGCGGGGGGACGCACAGATACGCAGTATTTT
TRBJ2-5 | TRBV3-1/TRBV3-2 | NA | TRBD2 | 15 | CASRNDGGVLETQYF | TGTGCCAGCAGGAACGACGGGGGGGTCTTAGAGACCCAGTACTTC
TRBJ1-2 | TRBV20-1 | NA | TRBD1 | 12 | CSASGTGHGYTF | TGCAGTGCTAGTGGGACAGGGCACGGCTACACCTTC
TRBJ1-1 | TRBV29-1 | NA | NA | 12 | CSVSHGNTEAFF | TGCAGCGTGAGCCATGGGAACACTGAAGCTTTCTTT
TRBJ1-4 | TRBV27 | NA | NA | 14 | CANSPKGRGEKLFF | TGTGCCAACTCCCCAAAGGGTAGGGGTGAAAAACTGTTTTTT
TRBJ1-6 | TRBV25-1 | NA | NA | 14 | CASSESERRSPLHF | TGTGCCAGCAGTGAATCCGAGAGGCGTTCACCCCTCCACTTT
TRBJ1-1 | TRBV6-1 | NA | NA | 12 | CASSERREQAFF | TGTGCCAGCAGTGAAAGGAGGGAACAAGCTTTCTTT
TRBJ1-3 | TRBV5-1 | NA | TRBD1 | 18 | CASSPGQGASPSGNTIYF | TGCGCCAGCAGCCCGGGACAGGGGGCGTCCCCCTCTGGAAACACCATATATTTT
TRBJ2-1 | TRBV27 | once | TRBD2 | 17 | CASSPGLAGATRNEQFF | TGTGCCAGCAGTCCGGGACTAGCGGGGGCCACAAGGAATGAGCAGTTCTTC
TRBJ1-2 | TRBV6-1 | NA | NA | 18 | CASSEALNRYADFYGYTF | TGTGCCAGCAGTGAAGCCCTAAATCGGTATGCCGACTTCTATGGCTACACCTTC
TRBJ1-5 | TRBV6-6 | NA | NA | 12 | CASSAENQPQHF | TGTGCCAGCAGTGCCGAGAATCAGCCCCAGCATTTT
TRBJ2-7 | TRBV7-9 | NA | NA | 15 | CASSPRGSATYEQYF | TGTGCCAGCAGCCCCCGTGGCAGTGCAACCTACGAGCAGTACTTC
TRBJ2-7 | TRBV30 | NA | NA | 12 | CAWSRRTGEQYF | TGTGCCTGGAGCAGGCGGACGGGGGAGCAGTACTTC
TRBJ1-3 | TRBV29-1 | few | NA | 14 | CSVSEGTDWGTIYF | TGCAGCGTTTCAGAAGGGACTGACTGGGGCACCATATATTTT
TRBJ1-1 | TRBV2 | NA | TRBD1 | 17 | CASSFSGRTGTNTEAFF | TGTGCCAGCAGTTTCTCCGGGAGGACAGGGACGAACACTGAAGCTTTCTTT
TRBJ1-1 | TRBV4-1 | once | NA | 14 | CASSQDIGVTEAFF | TGCGCCAGCAGCCAAGATATAGGGGTTACTGAAGCTTTCTTT
TRBJ2-5 | TRBV5-1 | NA | NA | 12 | CASSWAEETQYF | TGCGCCAGCAGCTGGGCAGAAGAGACCCAGTACTTC
TRBJ1-6 | TRBV6-2/TRBV6-3 | NA | NA | 21 | CASSSYGTSSKTEDYNSPLHF | TGTGCCAGCAGCTCGTATGGGACAAGTTCAAAAACGGAGGACTATAATTCACCCCTCCACTTT
TRBJ1-1 | TRBV6-5 | NA | NA | 13 | CASSYGGGTEAFF | TGTGCCAGCAGTTACGGCGGAGGGACTGAAGCTTTCTTT
TRBJ2-1 | TRBV6-1 | NA | TRBD2 | 15 | CASSEGSGGHNEQFF | TGTGCCAGCAGTGAAGGTAGCGGGGGCCATAATGAGCAGTTCTTC
TRBJ1-2 | TRBV9 | NA | TRBD1 | 15 | CASSPWTGASYGYTF | TGTGCCAGCAGCCCCTGGACAGGGGCCAGCTATGGCTACACCTTC
TRBJ2-1 | TRBV11-2 | NA | TRBD1 | 15 | CASSTGVLYHNEQFF | TGTGCCAGCAGCACAGGGGTCCTATATCACAATGAGCAGTTCTTC